The rows below give T cell receptor beta chains drawn from one sample of a study of shared clonotypes between healthy human individuals. Sequencing used immunoSEQ multiplex PCR; TCRdb keeps in-frame clones, though not all of them. The sample records fewer than 1.8 million clones, just under 99% being singletons. The sequenced sample consisted of naive CD4+ T cells sorted from blood. These receptors all stem from a young man in good health. CDR3s include the opening cysteine and the closing phenylalanine or tryptophan. D genes are given only for firm matches. Some rows mark clone size as missing; the rest say once, few, many or name a class of expanded clone.

size: .
V: TRBV11-1
J: TRBJ2-1
D: TRBD2
DNA: TGTGCCAGCAGCCACCCTAGTCGCGGGAGGGACTATGAGCAGTTCTTC
CDR3: CASSHPSRGRDYEQFF

size: .
V: TRBV25-1
J: TRBJ1-5
D: .
DNA: TGTGCCACCAGAGGGGTAGGGAGCAATCAGCCCCAGCATTTT
CDR3: CATRGVGSNQPQHF

size: .
V: TRBV5-1
J: TRBJ2-6
D: .
DNA: TGCGCCAGCAGCTTCTCTCGGACCAGGGCCAACGTCCTGACTTTC
CDR3: CASSFSRTRANVLTF

size: .
V: TRBV2
J: TRBJ1-2
D: .
DNA: TGTGCCAGCGGGGGGGCCAGGGAGGACTATGGCTACACCTTC
CDR3: CASGGAREDYGYTF

size: .
V: TRBV5-1
J: TRBJ2-2
D: TRBD1
DNA: TGCGCCAGCAGGCTGGGACAGTCCCCCGGGGAGCTGTTTTTT
CDR3: CASRLGQSPGELFF

size: .
V: TRBV5-1
J: TRBJ1-5
D: .
DNA: TGCGCCAGCAGCTTGGAGGAGGGAGCTCAGCCCCAGCATTTT
CDR3: CASSLEEGAQPQHF

size: .
V: TRBV27
J: TRBJ2-2
D: .
DNA: TGTGCCAGCAGTTCCTTCACTGGCGGGGAGCTGTTTTTT
CDR3: CASSSFTGGELFF

size: .
V: TRBV5-4
J: TRBJ2-5
D: TRBD2
DNA: TGTGCCAGCAGCCCCACTAGCGGGAGGGAAGAGACCCAGTACTTC
CDR3: CASSPTSGREETQYF

size: .
V: TRBV6-4
J: TRBJ2-3
D: TRBD2
DNA: TGTGCCAGCAGTGTACTAGCGGGAGGCACAGATACGCAGTATTTT
CDR3: CASSVLAGGTDTQYF

size: .
V: TRBV11-2
J: TRBJ2-7
D: TRBD1
DNA: TGTGCCAGCAGCCGAACTACAGGGGGAGACTACGAGCAGTACTTC
CDR3: CASSRTTGGDYEQYF

size: .
V: TRBV14
J: TRBJ2-1
D: TRBD2
DNA: TGTGCCAGCAGCCAAGATCGGACACTAGCGACCAGCTCCTACAATGAGCAGTTCTTC
CDR3: CASSQDRTLATSSYNEQFF

size: .
V: TRBV28
J: TRBJ1-2
D: .
DNA: TGTGCCAGCAGTTCCGCGGGACCGCCGAACTATGGCTACACCTTC
CDR3: CASSSAGPPNYGYTF

size: .
V: TRBV4-1
J: TRBJ2-5
D: .
DNA: TGCGCCAGCAGCCAACCCCAGTCCGGGGCCCAGTACTTC
CDR3: CASSQPQSGAQYF

size: .
V: TRBV6-5
J: TRBJ2-5
D: .
DNA: TGTGCCAGCAGTTATGGGGGCCACCCGGTAGAGACCCAGTACTTC
CDR3: CASSYGGHPVETQYF

size: .
V: TRBV27
J: TRBJ2-6
D: .
DNA: TGTGCCAGCAGTTTCCTGGGGGTCCACTCTGGGGCCAACGTCCTGACTTTC
CDR3: CASSFLGVHSGANVLTF

size: .
V: TRBV19
J: TRBJ1-4
D: .
DNA: TGTGCCAGCACAAGTTTTAATGAAAAACTGTTTTTT
CDR3: CASTSFNEKLFF

size: .
V: TRBV18
J: TRBJ2-1
D: TRBD2
DNA: TGTGCCAGCTCATGGGACATGCTAGCGGGATTCAATGAGCAGTTCTTC
CDR3: CASSWDMLAGFNEQFF

size: .
V: TRBV19
J: TRBJ1-1
D: .
DNA: TGTGCCAGTAGTATAGTTGGACGGACCAACACTGAAGCTTTCTTT
CDR3: CASSIVGRTNTEAFF

size: .
V: TRBV2
J: TRBJ2-7
D: TRBD1
DNA: TGTGCCAGCAGTCAACAGGGGTTC
CDR3: CASSQQGF

size: .
V: TRBV5-4
J: TRBJ2-3
D: .
DNA: TGTGCCAGCAGCTTGTACGGGGGAAGCACAGATACGCAGTATTTT
CDR3: CASSLYGGSTDTQYF

size: .
V: TRBV6-5
J: TRBJ1-1
D: TRBD1
DNA: TGTGCCAGCAGTTACCCTTCAGGGGGCGGGACTGAAGCTTTCTTT
CDR3: CASSYPSGGGTEAFF

size: .
V: TRBV28
J: TRBJ1-5
D: .
DNA: TGTGCCAGTGGGGGCGCCAGTCAGCCCCAGCATTTT
CDR3: CASGGASQPQHF

size: .
V: TRBV6-5
J: TRBJ2-7
D: .
DNA: TGTGCCAGCAGACCCCCGGGAGTAAAGCACGAGCAGTACTTC
CDR3: CASRPPGVKHEQYF

size: .
V: TRBV19
J: TRBJ2-7
D: .
DNA: TGTGCCAGTAGTAAGACAGTCCAATCCTACGAGCAGTACTTC
CDR3: CASSKTVQSYEQYF

size: once
V: TRBV5-1
J: TRBJ2-3
D: TRBD2
DNA: TGCGCCAGCAGCCAAGCGACTAGCGGGAGAACAGATACGCAGTATTTT
CDR3: CASSQATSGRTDTQYF

size: once
V: TRBV7-2
J: TRBJ1-5
D: .
DNA: TGTGCCAGCAGCTTCTCTGGGCCCCAGCATTTT
CDR3: CASSFSGPQHF

size: once
V: TRBV15
J: TRBJ1-1
D: .
DNA: TGTGCCACCAGCAGACAGGACGGATGGAACACTGAAGCTTTCTTT
CDR3: CATSRQDGWNTEAFF

size: .
V: TRBV5-1
J: TRBJ2-1
D: .
DNA: TGCGCCAGCAGCCCCGGGGGCGCGGGAGCTCGGAGGTCCTACAATGAGCAGTTCTTC
CDR3: CASSPGGAGARRSYNEQFF

size: .
V: TRBV7-2
J: TRBJ1-2
D: .
DNA: TGTGCCAGCAGCTTATCCGGTTTCTATGGCTACACCTTC
CDR3: CASSLSGFYGYTF

size: .
V: TRBV5-1
J: TRBJ2-2
D: .
DNA: TGCGCCAGCGTCTGGGGGGGCCTCGCGAACACCGGGGAGCTGTTTTTT
CDR3: CASVWGGLANTGELFF

size: once
V: TRBV7-6
J: TRBJ2-7
D: TRBD2
DNA: TGTGCCAGCAGCTTAAAAGCGGGAGCGGCCGAGCAGTACTTC
CDR3: CASSLKAGAAEQYF

size: .
V: TRBV5-1
J: TRBJ2-1
D: TRBD2
DNA: TGCGCCAGCAGCCTCTCGGGGGGCTCCTACAATGAGCAGTTCTTC
CDR3: CASSLSGGSYNEQFF

size: .
V: TRBV5-1
J: TRBJ1-5
D: .
DNA: TGCGCCAGCAGCCCCTGGGGCTGGGGGACTGATCAGCCCCAGCATTTT
CDR3: CASSPWGWGTDQPQHF

size: .
V: TRBV6-1
J: TRBJ2-5
D: .
DNA: TGTGCCAGCAGTAAGGCCGGGGCGGCGGAGACCCAGTACTTC
CDR3: CASSKAGAAETQYF

size: once
V: TRBV28
J: TRBJ2-7
D: .
DNA: TGTGCCAGCAGTTTAAAACCCCCCTACGAGCAGTACTTC
CDR3: CASSLKPPYEQYF

size: .
V: TRBV28
J: TRBJ2-2
D: .
DNA: TGTGCCAGCAGCGGTGGAGTAGGGTCCGGGGAGCTGTTTTTT
CDR3: CASSGGVGSGELFF

size: .
V: TRBV2
J: TRBJ1-5
D: .
DNA: TGTGCCAGCAAAGGAGTAAATCAGCCCCAGCATTTT
CDR3: CASKGVNQPQHF

size: .
V: TRBV28
J: TRBJ2-7
D: .
DNA: TGTGCCAGCAGTTATCAAGGGGTTTTCTACGAGCAGTACTTC
CDR3: CASSYQGVFYEQYF

size: .
V: TRBV4-3
J: TRBJ2-1
D: TRBD2
DNA: TGCGCCAGCAGCCAAAACTCGGGACTAGCGTTTGAGCAGTTCTTC
CDR3: CASSQNSGLAFEQFF

size: .
V: TRBV28
J: TRBJ1-2
D: TRBD1
DNA: TGTGCCAGCAGCACCGGACAGGGGGCGGAGGGCTACACCTTC
CDR3: CASSTGQGAEGYTF

size: .
V: TRBV6-5
J: TRBJ1-2
D: TRBD1
DNA: TGTGCCAGCAGTTTAGACAGGGATGGGAATGGCTACACCTTC
CDR3: CASSLDRDGNGYTF

size: .
V: TRBV9
J: TRBJ2-6
D: .
DNA: TGTGCCAGCAGCGTAGTCGGTTTCTCTGGGGCCAACGTCCTGACTTTC
CDR3: CASSVVGFSGANVLTF

size: .
V: TRBV5-4
J: TRBJ2-3
D: .
DNA: TGTGCCAGCGTTTCCAGCGGGAGCACAGATACGCAGTATTTT
CDR3: CASVSSGSTDTQYF

size: .
V: TRBV2
J: TRBJ2-4
D: .
DNA: TGTGCCAGCAGTGAACAGGGGAGTAGGGACATTCAGTACTTC
CDR3: CASSEQGSRDIQYF

size: .
V: TRBV28
J: TRBJ2-7
D: .
DNA: TGTGCCAGCAGCGTCAACTCCTACGAGCAGTACTTC
CDR3: CASSVNSYEQYF

size: .
V: TRBV5-4
J: TRBJ1-5
D: .
DNA: TGTGCCAGCAGCGTGGGACAACGAGGGTCGATATCCCAGCCCCAGCATTTT
CDR3: CASSVGQRGSISQPQHF

size: .
V: TRBV6-1
J: TRBJ1-5
D: .
DNA: TGTGCCAGCAAAGTTGTGCAGGAGGTTTTTCAGCCCCAGCATTTT
CDR3: CASKVVQEVFQPQHF

size: .
V: TRBV5-4
J: TRBJ2-7
D: TRBD2
DNA: TGTGCCAGCAGCTCCCGACTAGCGGAAGCCTACGAGCAGTACTTC
CDR3: CASSSRLAEAYEQYF

size: .
V: TRBV7-9
J: TRBJ2-6
D: .
DNA: TGTGCCAGCAGCCCGAAGACAGGCCTCTCTGGGGCCAACGTCCTGACTTTC
CDR3: CASSPKTGLSGANVLTF

size: .
V: TRBV18
J: TRBJ2-7
D: TRBD1
DNA: TGTGCCAGCTCACGGGACAGGCTTTACGAGCAGTACTTC
CDR3: CASSRDRLYEQYF

size: once
V: TRBV30
J: TRBJ2-7
D: .
DNA: TGTGCCTGGAGTGTCCCTAACTCCTACGAGCAGTACTTC
CDR3: CAWSVPNSYEQYF

size: .
V: TRBV28
J: TRBJ2-2
D: .
DNA: TGTGCCAGCAACCTCTTCTCTGGGGAGCTGTTTTTT
CDR3: CASNLFSGELFF

size: .
V: TRBV18
J: TRBJ1-2
D: .
DNA: TGTGCCAGCTCACCTGATAGCAGCTATGGCTACACCTTC
CDR3: CASSPDSSYGYTF

size: .
V: TRBV15
J: TRBJ2-1
D: .
DNA: TGTGCCACCAGCATCGGGACCTACAATGAGCAGTTCTTC
CDR3: CATSIGTYNEQFF

size: .
V: TRBV5-1
J: TRBJ1-5
D: .
DNA: TGCGCCAGCAGCCCGGACGGGACAATACCCCAGCATTTT
CDR3: CASSPDGTIPQHF

size: .
V: TRBV5-6
J: TRBJ2-6
D: .
DNA: TGTGCCAGCAGCTTTAGGAGTGCCGGGGCCAACGTCCTGACTTTC
CDR3: CASSFRSAGANVLTF

size: .
V: TRBV29-1
J: TRBJ2-5
D: TRBD2
DNA: TGCAGCGTCGAAGATAGACATAGCGGGAGAAAGACCCAGTACTTC
CDR3: CSVEDRHSGRKTQYF

size: .
V: TRBV6-4
J: TRBJ2-7
D: .
DNA: TGTGCCAGCATGGGGAAAGAGCAGTACTTC
CDR3: CASMGKEQYF

size: .
V: TRBV6-5
J: TRBJ1-1
D: TRBD1
DNA: TGTGCCAGCAGGCGACAGGGCCACACTGAAGCTTTCTTT
CDR3: CASRRQGHTEAFF

size: .
V: TRBV5-1
J: TRBJ1-5
D: .
DNA: TGCGCCAGCAGCGAGGGGAGCAATCAGCCCCAGCATTTT
CDR3: CASSEGSNQPQHF